This entry describes one TCR beta chain. Its antigen is currently unknown. This sample stems from a study of breast tumors, draining lymph nodes, adjacent tissues. Overall study findings and caveats: The data were judged consistent with most tumor T cells coming from lymph node and expanding in tumor. Data only fit, rather than demonstrated, lymph node origin of most tumor T cells. Tumors had less TCR diversity than lymph nodes, more than nontumor tissue.

Samples came from axillary lymph nodes draining the breast cancer. This CDR3 contains 12 residues. The germline gives CDR1 MDHEN, CDR2 SYDVKM. The germline V and J ends were trimmed by 5 bases and 5 bases, with 9 bases remaining between them. TCRdb processed the multiplex PCR reads anew with MiXCR; each CDR3 protein has one entry. The table shows about 130,000 distinct CDR3 sequences, with about 20% occurring only once. Sequencing was carried out using axillary lymph node tissue. The source is a female donor with breast cancer. Some clones in this sample may be carry-over from other donors' samples. The chain is built from TRBV28 and TRBJ1-2; tentatively, D is TRBD1 (5 bases). The CDR3 nucleotides read TGTGCCAGCAGTCCAGGGAGATATGGCTACACCTTC. Translation gives CASSPGRYGYTF.